Listed below are T cell receptor beta chains from one sample, sequenced in a study of cytomegalovirus exposure and HLA in healthy donors. This table comes from immunoSEQ multiplex PCR, and its TCRdb copy is limited to in-frame clones, with some not included. This sample carries about 120,000 clones, approximately 76% of them seen once, and the ten largest clones take 30%. The specimen sequenced was PBMCs. These receptors all stem from a man between 60 and 70 years old in good health and CMV-seropositive. The CDR3 runs from the conserved cysteine through the conserved F or W.

TRBJ2-7	TRBV19	CASSITGGSYEQYF
TRBJ2-1	TRBV11-2	CASQRGQYNEQFF
TRBJ1-1	TRBV28	CASTSGAENTEAFF
TRBJ1-1	TRBV6-6	CASSYGAGTNTEAFF
TRBJ1-2	TRBV5-4	CASSAKQGANYGYTF
TRBJ2-3	TRBV7-7	CASSPRDSPTDTQYF
TRBJ1-1	TRBV18	CASSPANRPHEAFF
TRBJ2-7	TRBV5-1	CASTWGGLEQYF
TRBJ1-1	TRBV9	CASSPSALTGNTEAFF
TRBJ2-1	TRBV19	CASSSGRATEQFF
TRBJ1-2	TRBV4-1	CASSRVGGEGGYTF
TRBJ1-5	TRBV18	CASSPPTWGGNQPQHF
TRBJ2-2	TRBV18	CASEGLRNTGELFF
TRBJ2-7	TRBV6-6	CATGQGTYEQYF
TRBJ2-7	TRBV5-1	CASSLPSDEQYF
TRBJ1-2	TRBV18	CASSWTGDSYGYTF
TRBJ2-3	TRBV6-4	CATQGGQADTQYF
TRBJ2-3	TRBV6-6	CASSSKRGTQPDTQYF
TRBJ1-1	TRBV19	CASSIDRTGGMGMNTEAFF
TRBJ2-2	TRBV9	CASSARGAPNTGELFF
TRBJ1-5	TRBV19	CASSIKGAGQPQHF
TRBJ2-7	TRBV7-2	CASSVRLARSYEQYF
TRBJ2-5	TRBV9	CASSVDEGGETQYF
TRBJ2-5	TRBV6-5	CASRIQGGYQETQYF
TRBJ1-4	TRBV5-1	CASSDTGASNEKLFF
TRBJ2-4	TRBV5-1	CASSGLAGTNSQYF
TRBJ2-1	TRBV9	CASSVLAGANEQFF
TRBJ1-2	TRBV5-8	CASSPLDREGYGYTF
TRBJ2-5	TRBV28	CASSIQGVPTTQYF
TRBJ1-1	TRBV14	CASSSQGGTEAFF
TRBJ2-1	TRBV18	CASSPPGQGFNEQFF
TRBJ2-1	TRBV15	CATSKETDYNEQFF
TRBJ2-7	TRBV10-1	CASSPRDRDYEQYF
TRBJ1-5	TRBV30	CAWRGQFNQPQHF
TRBJ2-6	TRBV19	CASRPPQGRRSLSGANGLTF
TRBJ1-5	TRBV19	CASSIGTGGSGSNQPQHF
TRBJ2-1	TRBV11-2	CASSLVLAGGYEQFF
TRBJ1-2	TRBV7-3	CASSSRGTYGYTF
TRBJ2-7	TRBV27	CASSLAAGGMTYEQYF